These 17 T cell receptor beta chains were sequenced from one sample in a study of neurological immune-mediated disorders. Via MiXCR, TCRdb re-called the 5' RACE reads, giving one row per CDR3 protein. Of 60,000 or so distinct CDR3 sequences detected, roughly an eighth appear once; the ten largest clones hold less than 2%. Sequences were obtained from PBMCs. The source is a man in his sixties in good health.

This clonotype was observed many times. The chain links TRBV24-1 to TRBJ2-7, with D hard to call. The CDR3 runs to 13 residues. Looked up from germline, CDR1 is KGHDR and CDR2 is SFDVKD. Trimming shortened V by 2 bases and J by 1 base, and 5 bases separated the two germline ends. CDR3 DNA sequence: TGTGCCACCAGTGATTCGTATTCCTACGAGCAGTACTTC. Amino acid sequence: CATSDSYSYEQYF.

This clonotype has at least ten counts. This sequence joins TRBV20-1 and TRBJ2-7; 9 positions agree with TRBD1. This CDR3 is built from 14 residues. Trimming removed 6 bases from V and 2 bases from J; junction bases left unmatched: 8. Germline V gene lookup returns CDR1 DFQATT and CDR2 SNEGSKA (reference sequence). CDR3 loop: CSAPTDRGTYEQYF. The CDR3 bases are TGCAGTGCCCCCACGGACAGGGGAACCTACGAGCAGTACTTC.

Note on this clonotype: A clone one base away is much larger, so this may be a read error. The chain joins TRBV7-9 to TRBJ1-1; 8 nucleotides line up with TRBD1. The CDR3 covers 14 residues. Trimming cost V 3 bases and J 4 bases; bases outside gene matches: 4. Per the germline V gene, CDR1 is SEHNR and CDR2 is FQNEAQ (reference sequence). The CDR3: CASSFSQGATEAFF. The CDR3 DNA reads TGTGCCAGCAGCTTTTCTCAGGGGGCCACTGAAGCTTTCTTT.

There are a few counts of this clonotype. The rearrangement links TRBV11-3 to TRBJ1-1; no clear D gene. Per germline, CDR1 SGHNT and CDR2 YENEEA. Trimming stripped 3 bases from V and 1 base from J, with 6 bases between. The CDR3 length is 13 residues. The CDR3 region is CASSFRQNTEAFF. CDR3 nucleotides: TGTGCCAGCAGCTTTCGGCAGAACACTGAAGCTTTCTTT.

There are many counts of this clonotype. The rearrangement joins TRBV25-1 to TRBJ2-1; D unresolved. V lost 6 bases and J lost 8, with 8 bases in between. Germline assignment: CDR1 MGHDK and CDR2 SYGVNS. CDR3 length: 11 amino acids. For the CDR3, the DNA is TGTGCCAGCAGAACTTGGTATGAGCAGTTCTTC. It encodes CASRTWYEQFF.

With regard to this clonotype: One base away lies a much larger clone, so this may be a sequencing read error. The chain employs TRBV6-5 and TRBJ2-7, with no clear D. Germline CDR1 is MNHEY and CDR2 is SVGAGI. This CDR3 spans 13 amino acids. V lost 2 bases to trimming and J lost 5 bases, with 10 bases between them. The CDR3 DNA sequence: TGTGCCAGCAGTTACCCCACCTTGAACGAGCAGTACTTC. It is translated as CASSYPTLNEQYF.

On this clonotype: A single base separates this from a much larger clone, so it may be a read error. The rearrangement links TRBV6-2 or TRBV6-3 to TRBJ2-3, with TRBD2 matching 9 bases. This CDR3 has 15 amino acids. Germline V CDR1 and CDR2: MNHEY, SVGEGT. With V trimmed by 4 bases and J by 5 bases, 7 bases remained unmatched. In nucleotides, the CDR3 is TGTGCCAGCAGTTCTAGCGGGACTTACATAGATACGCAGTATTTT. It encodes CASSSSGTYIDTQYF.

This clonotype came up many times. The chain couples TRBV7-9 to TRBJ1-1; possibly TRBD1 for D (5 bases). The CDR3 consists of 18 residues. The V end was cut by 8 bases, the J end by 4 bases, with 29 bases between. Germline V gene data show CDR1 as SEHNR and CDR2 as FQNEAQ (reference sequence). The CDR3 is CASLNDLRGGSEGTEAFF. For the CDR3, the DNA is TGTGCCAGCTTGAACGATCTGAGGGGTGGATCCGAGGGCACTGAAGCTTTCTTT.

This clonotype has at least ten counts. The CDR3 protein is CASSRDIGSYTEAFF. For the CDR3, the DNA is TGTGCCAGCAGCCGAGATATCGGGAGTTACACTGAAGCTTTCTTT. The chain combines TRBV7-2 with TRBJ1-1; no reliable D call. The CDR3 loop spans 15 amino acids. CDR1 is SGHTA and CDR2 is FQGNSA in the germline V gene. The germline V and J ends were trimmed by 5 bases and 3 bases, with 16 bases remaining between them.

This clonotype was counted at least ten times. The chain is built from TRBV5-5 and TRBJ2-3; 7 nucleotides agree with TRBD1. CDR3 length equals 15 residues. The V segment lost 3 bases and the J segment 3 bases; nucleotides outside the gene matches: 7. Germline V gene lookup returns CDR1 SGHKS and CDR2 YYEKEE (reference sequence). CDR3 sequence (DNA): TGTGCCAGCAGCTCTTCGACAGGGAAGACAGATACGCAGTATTTT. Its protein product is CASSSSTGKTDTQYF.

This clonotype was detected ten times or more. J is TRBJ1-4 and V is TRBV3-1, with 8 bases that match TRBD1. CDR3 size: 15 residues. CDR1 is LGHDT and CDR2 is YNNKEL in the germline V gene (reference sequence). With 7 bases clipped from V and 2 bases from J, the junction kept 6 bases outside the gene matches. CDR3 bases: TGTGCCAGCACCCGGACAGGGCGGACTAATGAAAAACTGTTTTTT. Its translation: CASTRTGRTNEKLFF.

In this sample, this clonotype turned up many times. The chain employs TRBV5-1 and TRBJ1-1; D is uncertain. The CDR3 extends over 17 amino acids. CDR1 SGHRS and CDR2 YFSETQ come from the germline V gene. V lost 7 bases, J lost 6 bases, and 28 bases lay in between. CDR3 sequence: CASQLGVLGRRLAEAFF. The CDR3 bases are TGCGCCAGCCAGCTTGGAGTTCTCGGACGGAGATTAGCTGAAGCTTTCTTT.

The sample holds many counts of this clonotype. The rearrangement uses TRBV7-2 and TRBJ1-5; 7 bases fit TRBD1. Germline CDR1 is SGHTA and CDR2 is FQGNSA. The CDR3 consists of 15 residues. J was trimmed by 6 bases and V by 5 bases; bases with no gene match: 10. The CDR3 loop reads CASSAQGGAGQPQHF. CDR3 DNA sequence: TGTGCCAGCAGCGCTCAGGGGGGCGCGGGTCAGCCCCAGCATTTT.

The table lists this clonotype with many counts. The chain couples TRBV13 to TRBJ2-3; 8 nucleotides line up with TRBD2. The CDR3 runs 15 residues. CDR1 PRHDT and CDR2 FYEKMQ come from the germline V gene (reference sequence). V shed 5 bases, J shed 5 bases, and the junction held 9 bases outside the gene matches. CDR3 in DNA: TGTGCCAGCAGCCCCCGGGGGGGCGCCGGAGATACGCAGTATTTT. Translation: CASSPRGGAGDTQYF. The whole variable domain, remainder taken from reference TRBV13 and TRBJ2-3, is AAGVIQSPRHLIKEKRETATLKCYPIPRHDTVYWYQQGPGQDPQFLISFYEKMQSDKGSIPDRFSAQQFSDYHSELNMSSLELGDSALYFCASSPRGGAGDTQYFGPGTRLTVL.

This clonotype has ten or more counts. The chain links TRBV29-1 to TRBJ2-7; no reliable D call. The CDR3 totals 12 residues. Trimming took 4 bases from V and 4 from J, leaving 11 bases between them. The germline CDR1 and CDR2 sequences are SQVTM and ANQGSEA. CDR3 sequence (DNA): TGCAGCGTTGGTGGAGACGGGTACGAGCAGTACTTC. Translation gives CSVGGDGYEQYF.

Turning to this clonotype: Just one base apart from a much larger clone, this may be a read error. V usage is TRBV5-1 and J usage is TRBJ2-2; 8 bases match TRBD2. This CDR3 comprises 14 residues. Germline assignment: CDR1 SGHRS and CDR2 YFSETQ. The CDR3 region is CASSYQGVSGELVF. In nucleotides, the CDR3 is TGCGCCAGCAGCTACCAGGGTGTTAGCGGGGAGCTGGTTTTT.

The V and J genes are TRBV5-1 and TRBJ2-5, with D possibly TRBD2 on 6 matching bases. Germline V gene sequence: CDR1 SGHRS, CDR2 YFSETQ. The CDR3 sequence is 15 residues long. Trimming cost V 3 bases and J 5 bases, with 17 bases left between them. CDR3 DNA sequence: TGCGCCAGCAGCTCAGGACTATCGGGTGAGGAGACCCAGTACTTC. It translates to CASSSGLSGEETQYF.